Included here is one T cell receptor beta chain sequence, with context. Profiled with immunoSEQ multiplex PCR; TCRdb holds only in-frame clones, not every one. The sample lists 190,000 or so clones, approximately 86% occurring once. The sample comes from a study of blood T cell repertoires in COVID-19. This CDR3 contains 13 residues. Looked up from germline, CDR1 is SGDLS and CDR2 is YYNGEE. Trimming removed 0 bases from V and 8 bases from J, with 11 bases in between. The sequencing sample was made of peripheral blood. This sequence originates from a woman aged 25 to 39 with active or convalescent COVID-19. This rearrangement joins TRBV9 to TRBJ1-2; TRBD1 might be the D (5 bases). CDR3 in amino acids: CASSVGRVGGYTF. CDR3 in DNA: TGTGCCAGCAGCGTAGGCAGGGTGGGAGGCTACACCTTC.